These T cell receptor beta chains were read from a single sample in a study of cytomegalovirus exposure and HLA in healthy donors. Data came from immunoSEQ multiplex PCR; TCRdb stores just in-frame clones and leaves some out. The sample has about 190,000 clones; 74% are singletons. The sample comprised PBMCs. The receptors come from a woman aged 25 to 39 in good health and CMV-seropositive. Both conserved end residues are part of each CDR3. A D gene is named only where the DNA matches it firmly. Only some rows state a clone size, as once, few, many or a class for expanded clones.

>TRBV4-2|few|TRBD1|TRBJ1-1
TGTGCCAGCAGCCACCCCACATCAGGGGGGAACACTGAAGCTTTCTTT
CASSHPTSGGNTEAFF
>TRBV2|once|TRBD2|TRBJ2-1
TGTGCCAGCAGTGAAGCCCGGATCAAACGCCCCGGGGGGTACAATGAGCAGTTCTTC
CASSEARIKRPGGYNEQFF
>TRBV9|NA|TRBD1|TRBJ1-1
TGTGCCAGCGGCGCCCGACAGGGATTGAACACTGAAGCTTTCTTT
CASGARQGLNTEAFF
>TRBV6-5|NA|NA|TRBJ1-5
TGTGCCAGCAGTGAAGCGGGGCATCAGCCCCAGCATTTT
CASSEAGHQPQHF
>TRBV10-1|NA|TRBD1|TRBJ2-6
TGCGCCAGCAGTGAGACAGGGGGACCAATCTCTGGGGCCAACGTCCTGACTTTC
CASSETGGPISGANVLTF
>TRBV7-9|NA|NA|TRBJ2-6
TGTGCCAGCAGCCCCCGGGACTCTGGGGCCAACGTCCTGACTTTC
CASSPRDSGANVLTF
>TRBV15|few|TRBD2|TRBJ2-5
TGTGCCACCAGCCGTACAGCGGGGGAGACCCAGTACTTC
CATSRTAGETQYF
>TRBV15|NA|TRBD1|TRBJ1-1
TGTGCCACCAGCAGAGATTGGGGACAGGGTCACACTGAAGCTTTCTTT
CATSRDWGQGHTEAFF
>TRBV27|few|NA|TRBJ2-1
TGTGCCAGCAAGTCAGGCGCGAGAGACAATGAGCAGTTCTTC
CASKSGARDNEQFF
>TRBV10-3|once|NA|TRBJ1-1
TGTGCCATCAGTGAGGGCAGGGGTGTGACTGAAGCTTTCTTT
CAISEGRGVTEAFF
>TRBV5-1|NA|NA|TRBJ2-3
TGCGCCAGCAGCTTGGACCAGGGCCTTCGAAGCACAGATACGCAGTATTTT
CASSLDQGLRSTDTQYF
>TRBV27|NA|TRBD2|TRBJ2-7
TGTGCCAGCAGTTCGGGACTAGCGCAATACGAGCAGTACTTC
CASSSGLAQYEQYF
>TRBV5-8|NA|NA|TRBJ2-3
TGTGCCAGCAGCTTGATGCTAGCGCCAGATACGCAGTATTTT
CASSLMLAPDTQYF
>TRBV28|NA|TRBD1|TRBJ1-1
TGTGCCAGCAGTGCTCCCTCGCGAGGGGGCCGGATGGCTTTCTTT
CASSAPSRGGRMAFF
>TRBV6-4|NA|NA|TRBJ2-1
TGTGCCAGCAGTGTAGAGGGCTCCTACAATGAGCAGTTCTTC
CASSVEGSYNEQFF
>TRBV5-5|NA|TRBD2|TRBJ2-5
TGTGCCAGCAGCTTGGGACTAGCGGGAACGGAGACCCAGTACTTC
CASSLGLAGTETQYF
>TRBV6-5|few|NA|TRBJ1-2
TGTGCCAGCAGTTACCGGGCAGGGAGGGGGAGCGGCTACACCTTC
CASSYRAGRGSGYTF
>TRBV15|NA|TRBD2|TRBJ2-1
TGTGCCACCAGCAGAGTCACAGGCTCCGGGAGGGATGAGCAGTTCTTC
CATSRVTGSGRDEQFF
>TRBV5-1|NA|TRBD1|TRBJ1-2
TGCGCCAGCCACCCATCCGGGACAGGGGCGTCGGATGGCTACACCTTC
CASHPSGTGASDGYTF
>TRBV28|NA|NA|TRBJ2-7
TGTGCCAGCAGGGTGACAGGAGCCTACGAGCAGTACTTC
CASRVTGAYEQYF
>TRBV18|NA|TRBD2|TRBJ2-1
TGTGCCAGCTCACCACCGAGGCTAGCGGGGGGGAGCTCCTACAATGAGCAGTTCTTC
CASSPPRLAGGSSYNEQFF
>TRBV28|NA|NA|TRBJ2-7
TGTGCCAGCAGCCAACCCTACGAGCAGTACTTC
CASSQPYEQYF